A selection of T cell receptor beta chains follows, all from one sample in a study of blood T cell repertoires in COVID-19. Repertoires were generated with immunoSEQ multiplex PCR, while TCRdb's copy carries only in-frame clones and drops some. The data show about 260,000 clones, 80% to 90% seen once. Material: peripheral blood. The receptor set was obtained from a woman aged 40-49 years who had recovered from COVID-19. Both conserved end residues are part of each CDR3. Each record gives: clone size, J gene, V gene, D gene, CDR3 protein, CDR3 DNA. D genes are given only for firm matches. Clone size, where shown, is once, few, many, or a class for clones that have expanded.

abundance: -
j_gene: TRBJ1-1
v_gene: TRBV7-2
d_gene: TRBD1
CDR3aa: CASSTDRIAEAFF
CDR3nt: TGTGCCAGCAGCACGGACAGGATAGCTGAAGCTTTCTTT

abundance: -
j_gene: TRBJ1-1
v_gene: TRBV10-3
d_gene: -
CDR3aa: CAIGGRAGINGNTEAFF
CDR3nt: TGTGCCATCGGGGGACGGGCGGGGATCAATGGGAACACTGAAGCTTTCTTT

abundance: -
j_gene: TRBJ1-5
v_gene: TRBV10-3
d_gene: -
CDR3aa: CAISESKDMQPQHF
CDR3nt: TGTGCCATCAGTGAGTCGAAAGACATGCAGCCCCAGCATTTT

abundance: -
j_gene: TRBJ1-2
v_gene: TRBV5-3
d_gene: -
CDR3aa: CARSRAGF
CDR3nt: TGTGCCAGAAGCCGCGCCGGCTTC

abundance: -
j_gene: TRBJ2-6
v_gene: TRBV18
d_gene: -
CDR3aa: CASSPLSAGVGVLTF
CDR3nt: TGTGCCAGCTCACCATTATCGGCAGGGGTCGGCGTCCTGACTTTC

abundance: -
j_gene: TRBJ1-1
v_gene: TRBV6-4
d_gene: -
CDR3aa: CASMRGRGTEAFF
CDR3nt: TGTGCCAGCATGAGGGGCAGGGGCACTGAAGCTTTCTTT

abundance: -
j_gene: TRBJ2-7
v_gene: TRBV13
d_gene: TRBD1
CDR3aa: CASSPSPRGGGNEQYF
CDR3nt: TGTGCCAGCAGCCCCTCCCCCAGAGGGGGCGGCAACGAGCAGTACTTC

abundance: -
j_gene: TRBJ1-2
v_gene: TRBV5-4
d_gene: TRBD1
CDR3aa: CASSSRDRVGYGYTF
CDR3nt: TGTGCCAGCAGTTCCCGGGACAGGGTGGGATATGGCTACACCTTC

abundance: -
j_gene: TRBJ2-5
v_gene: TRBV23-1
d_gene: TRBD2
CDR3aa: CASSLLAGGSLETQYF
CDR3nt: TGCGCCAGCAGTCTACTAGCGGGGGGGTCTCTAGAGACCCAGTACTTC

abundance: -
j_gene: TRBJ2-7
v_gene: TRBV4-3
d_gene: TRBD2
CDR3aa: CASSQGVLADPYEQYF
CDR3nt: TGCGCCAGCAGCCAAGGGGTCCTAGCGGACCCTTACGAGCAGTACTTC

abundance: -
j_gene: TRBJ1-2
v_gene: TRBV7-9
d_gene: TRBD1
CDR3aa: CASSSTGGGYTF
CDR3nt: TGTGCCAGCAGCTCTACAGGGGGCGGCTACACCTTC

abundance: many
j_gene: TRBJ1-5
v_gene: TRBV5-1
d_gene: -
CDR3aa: CASSLDSTQPQHF
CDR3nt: TGCGCCAGCAGCCTAGACAGCACTCAGCCCCAGCATTTT

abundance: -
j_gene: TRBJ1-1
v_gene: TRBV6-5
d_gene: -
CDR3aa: CASSYGGGNTEAFF
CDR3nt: TGTGCCAGCAGTTACGGGGGAGGTAACACTGAAGCTTTCTTT

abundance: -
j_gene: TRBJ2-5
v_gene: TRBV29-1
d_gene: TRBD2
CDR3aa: CSVRRSGGAEETQYF
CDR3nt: TGCAGCGTGAGAAGAAGCGGGGGGGCCGAGGAGACCCAGTACTTC

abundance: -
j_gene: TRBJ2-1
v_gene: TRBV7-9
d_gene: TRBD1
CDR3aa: CASSDPTGSYNEQFF
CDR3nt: TGTGCCAGCAGCGATCCGACAGGGTCCTACAATGAGCAGTTCTTC

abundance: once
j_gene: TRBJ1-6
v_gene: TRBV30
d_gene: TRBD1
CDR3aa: CAWSRDSNSPLHF
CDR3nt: TGTGCCTGGAGTAGGGACAGCAATTCACCCCTCCACTTT

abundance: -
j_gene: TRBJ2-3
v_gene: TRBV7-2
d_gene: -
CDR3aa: CASSPWRGGDTQYF
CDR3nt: TGTGCCAGCAGCCCCTGGCGGGGAGGAGATACGCAGTATTTT

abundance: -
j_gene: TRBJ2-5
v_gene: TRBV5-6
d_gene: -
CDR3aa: CASSSGVRETQYF
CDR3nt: TGTGCCAGCAGCTCGGGGGTGCGGGAGACCCAGTACTTC

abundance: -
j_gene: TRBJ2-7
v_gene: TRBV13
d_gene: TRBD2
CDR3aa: CASSSLSGGDYEQYF
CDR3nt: TGTGCCAGCAGCTCCCTCAGCGGGGGAGACTACGAGCAGTACTTC

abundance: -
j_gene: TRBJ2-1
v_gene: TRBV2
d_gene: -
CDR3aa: CASSEGRAYEQFF
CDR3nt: TGTGCCAGCAGTGAAGGCAGGGCGTATGAGCAGTTCTTC

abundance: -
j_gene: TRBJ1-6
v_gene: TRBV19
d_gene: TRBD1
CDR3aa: CASSLDRGFNSPLHF
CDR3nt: TGTGCCAGTAGTTTGGACAGGGGATTCAATTCACCCCTCCACTTT

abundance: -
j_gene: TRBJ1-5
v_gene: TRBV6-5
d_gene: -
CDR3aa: CASSTVVGQPQHF
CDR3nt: TGTGCCAGCAGTACGGTCGTCGGGCAGCCCCAGCATTTT

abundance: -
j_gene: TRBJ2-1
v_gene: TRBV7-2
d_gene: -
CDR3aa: CASSRGAIYNEQFF
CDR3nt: TGTGCCAGCAGCCGGGGGGCTATTTACAATGAGCAGTTCTTC

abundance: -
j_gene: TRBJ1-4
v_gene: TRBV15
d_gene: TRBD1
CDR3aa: CATSPGQFYEKLFF
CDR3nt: TGTGCCACCAGCCCGGGACAGTTTTATGAAAAACTGTTTTTT

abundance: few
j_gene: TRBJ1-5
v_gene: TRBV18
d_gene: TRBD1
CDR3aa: CASSLYPGQGSQPQHF
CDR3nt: TGTGCCAGCTCACTTTATCCGGGACAGGGGTCTCAGCCCCAGCATTTT

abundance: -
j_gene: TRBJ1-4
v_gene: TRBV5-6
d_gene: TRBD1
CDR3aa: CASSPTPDRVGEKLFF
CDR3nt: TGTGCCAGCAGCCCTACACCTGACAGGGTTGGTGAAAAACTGTTTTTT

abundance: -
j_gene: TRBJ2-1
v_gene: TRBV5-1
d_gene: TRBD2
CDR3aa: CASSLDLSGGFSYNEQFF
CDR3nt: TGCGCCAGCAGCTTGGATCTTAGCGGGGGCTTCTCCTACAATGAGCAGTTCTTC

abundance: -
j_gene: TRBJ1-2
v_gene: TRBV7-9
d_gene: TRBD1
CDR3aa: CASSLQGVGYTF
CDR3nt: TGTGCCAGCAGCTTACAGGGGGTTGGCTACACCTTC

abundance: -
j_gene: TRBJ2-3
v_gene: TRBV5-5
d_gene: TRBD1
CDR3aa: CASSSYPGTEVTDTQYF
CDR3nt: TGTGCCAGCAGCTCCTACCCCGGGACAGAAGTGACAGATACGCAGTATTTT

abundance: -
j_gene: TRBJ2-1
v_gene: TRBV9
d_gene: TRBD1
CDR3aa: CASSALPYRGNEQFF
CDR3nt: TGTGCCAGCAGCGCCTTACCCTACAGGGGCAATGAGCAGTTCTTC

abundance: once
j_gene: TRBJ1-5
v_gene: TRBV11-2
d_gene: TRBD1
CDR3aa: CASSLKGGQGAGQPQHF
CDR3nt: TGTGCCAGCAGCTTAAAGGGGGGACAGGGGGCAGGACAGCCCCAGCATTTT